Listed below are T cell receptor beta chains from one sample, sequenced in a study of OX40 agonist ivuxolimab in advanced cancers. Sequencing used immunoSEQ multiplex PCR; TCRdb keeps in-frame clones, though not all of them. The table shows about 130,000 clones, with 90% occurring only once. Source: CD4+ or CD8+ T cells sorted from blood, taken in a trial of the OX40 agonist ivuxolimab. All receptors derive from an adult with an advanced solid tumor such as melanoma, head and neck, liver or kidney cancer. Both conserved end residues are part of each CDR3. Each record gives: clone size, J gene, D gene, V gene, CDR3 protein, CDR3 DNA. A D gene is named only where the DNA matches it firmly. The size field is filled for only some rows; it gives once, few, many or a size class.

. | TRBJ1-1 | TRBD1 | TRBV7-6 | CASSSSIGGRGTEAFF | TGTGCCAGCAGCTCGTCCATAGGGGGCCGGGGGACTGAAGCTTTCTTT
. | TRBJ2-3 | TRBD2 | TRBV7-9 | CACSFPPGLAIGTQYF | TGTGCCTGCAGCTTTCCCCCGGGACTAGCCATTGGTACGCAGTATTTT
once | TRBJ1-1 | TRBD1 | TRBV27 | CASSPPTGFNTEAFF | TGTGCCAGCAGTCCGCCGACAGGGTTTAACACTGAAGCTTTCTTT
. | TRBJ1-5 | TRBD1 | TRBV19 | CASSIGQGRYQPQHF | TGTGCCAGTAGCATAGGACAGGGGCGCTATCAGCCCCAGCATTTT
. | TRBJ1-3 | . | TRBV6-1 | CASSERGSSGNTIYF | TGTGCCAGCAGTGAGAGGGGCTCCTCTGGAAACACCATATATTTT
. | TRBJ2-7 | TRBD2 | TRBV10-3 | CAISGWSGRLSYEQYF | TGTGCCATCAGTGGTTGGAGCGGGAGGCTCTCCTACGAGCAGTACTTC
few | TRBJ2-3 | . | TRBV7-2 | CASSPRAAGSGYTQYF | TGTGCCAGCAGCCCAAGGGCGGCGGGCTCGGGGTATACGCAGTATTTT
. | TRBJ2-6 | . | TRBV19 | CASSSHQGEGANVLTF | TGTGCCAGTAGTAGTCACCAGGGAGAAGGGGCCAACGTCCTGACTTTC
. | TRBJ1-5 | TRBD1 | TRBV2 | CASSPDRGQWSNQPQHF | TGTGCCAGCAGTCCCGACAGGGGACAATGGAGCAATCAGCCCCAGCATTTT
. | TRBJ2-1 | . | TRBV6-4 | CASSKEPYNEQFF | TGTGCCAGCAGCAAGGAACCCTACAATGAGCAGTTCTTC
. | TRBJ1-1 | . | TRBV6-1 | CASSDGGGAKEAEAFF | TGTGCCAGCAGTGACGGGGGGGGTGCAAAGGAGGCCGAAGCTTTCTTT
. | TRBJ2-1 | . | TRBV7-3 | CASSETRGSYNEQFF | TGTGCCAGCAGCGAGACTAGGGGTTCCTACAATGAGCAGTTCTTC
. | TRBJ1-2 | . | TRBV28 | CASSLIEGGNGYTF | TGTGCCAGCAGTTTAATCGAGGGGGGAAACGGCTACACCTTC
. | TRBJ1-1 | . | TRBV9 | CASSVGPLNTEAFF | TGTGCCAGCAGCGTAGGACCTCTGAACACTGAAGCTTTCTTT
. | TRBJ1-1 | . | TRBV7-6 | CASSVSGSGRAFF | TGTGCCAGCAGCGTTTCGGGGTCGGGCAGAGCTTTCTTT
. | TRBJ2-5 | . | TRBV21-1 | CASSNGRWDSELAGGQETQYF | TGTGCCAGCAGCAACGGGCGGTGGGACTCGGAATTAGCGGGAGGCCAAGAGACCCAGTACTTC
. | TRBJ2-2 | TRBD1 | TRBV19 | CASRDHRGTTGELFF | TGTGCCAGTAGAGACCACAGGGGGACGACCGGGGAGCTGTTTTTT
. | TRBJ1-1 | TRBD1 | TRBV19 | CASNLGGLAMNTEAFF | TGTGCCAGTAATTTAGGGGGCCTAGCTATGAACACTGAAGCTTTCTTT
. | TRBJ2-5 | TRBD2 | TRBV7-9 | CASSRSGRSETQYF | TGTGCCAGCAGTCGCAGCGGGAGATCTGAGACCCAGTACTTC
. | TRBJ2-4 | TRBD1 | TRBV19 | CATMTGNRHIQYF | TGTGCCACAATGACAGGGAATAGGCACATTCAGTACTTC
. | TRBJ2-7 | TRBD2 | TRBV2 | CASRTSGISYEQYF | TGTGCCAGCAGGACTAGCGGGATATCCTACGAGCAGTACTTC
. | TRBJ1-1 | TRBD1 | TRBV7-2 | CASSLESGGGEAFF | TGTGCCAGCAGCTTAGAGTCAGGGGGAGGTGAAGCTTTCTTT
. | TRBJ2-7 | TRBD1 | TRBV19 | CASSRDRANYEQYF | TGTGCCAGTAGTCGGGACAGGGCGAACTACGAGCAGTACTTC
. | TRBJ2-7 | . | TRBV28 | CASSPNWADYEQYF | TGTGCCAGCAGTCCGAATTGGGCAGACTACGAGCAGTACTTC
. | TRBJ2-5 | . | TRBV5-6 | CASTRDSPQTQYF | TGTGCCAGCACCAGAGACAGTCCACAGACCCAGTACTTC
. | TRBJ2-7 | . | TRBV7-9 | CASSLKLAGAYEQYF | TGTGCCAGCAGCTTAAAGTTGGCAGGAGCCTACGAGCAGTACTTC
. | TRBJ1-2 | . | TRBV13 | CASSSLFGGYTF | TGTGCCAGCAGCTCCCTATTTGGGGGCTACACCTTC
. | TRBJ2-7 | TRBD2 | TRBV9 | CASSVTTSGYEQYF | TGTGCCAGCAGCGTGACGACTAGCGGCTACGAGCAGTACTTC
. | TRBJ2-7 | TRBD2 | TRBV19 | CASKRAGGPYEQYF | TGTGCCAGTAAACGAGCGGGAGGTCCCTACGAGCAGTACTTC
. | TRBJ2-5 | TRBD2 | TRBV6-1 | CASSDRTSGRETQYF | TGTGCCAGCAGTGATCGGACTAGCGGGAGGGAGACCCAGTACTTC
once | TRBJ2-3 | . | TRBV7-2 | CASSLWPDTQYF | TGTGCCAGCAGCTTGTGGCCAGATACGCAGTATTTT
. | TRBJ2-2 | . | TRBV11-2 | CASSLVSTRNTGELFF | TGTGCCAGCAGCTTAGTCTCAACTAGGAACACCGGGGAGCTGTTTTTT
. | TRBJ1-4 | . | TRBV4-1 | CASSQDREKATNEKLFF | TGCGCCAGCAGCCAAGATCGAGAAAAAGCAACTAATGAAAAACTGTTTTTT
. | TRBJ1-2 | TRBD1 | TRBV6-1 | CASTPGQGIYGYTF | TGTGCCAGCACCCCCGGACAGGGAATATATGGCTACACCTTC